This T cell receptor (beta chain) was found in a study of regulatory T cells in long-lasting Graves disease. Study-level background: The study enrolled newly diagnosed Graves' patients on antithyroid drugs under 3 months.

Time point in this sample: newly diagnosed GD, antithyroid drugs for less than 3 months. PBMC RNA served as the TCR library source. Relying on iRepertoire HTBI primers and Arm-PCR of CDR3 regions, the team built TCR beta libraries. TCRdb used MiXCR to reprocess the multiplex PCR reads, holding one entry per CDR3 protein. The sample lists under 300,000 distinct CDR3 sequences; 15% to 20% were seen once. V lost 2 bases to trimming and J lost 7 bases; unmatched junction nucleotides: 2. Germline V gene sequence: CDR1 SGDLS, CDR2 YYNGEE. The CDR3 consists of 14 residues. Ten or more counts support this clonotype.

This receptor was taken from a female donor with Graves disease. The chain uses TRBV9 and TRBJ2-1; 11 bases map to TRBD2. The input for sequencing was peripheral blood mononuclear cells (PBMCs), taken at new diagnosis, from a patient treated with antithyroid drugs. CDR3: CASSVSGRDNEQFF. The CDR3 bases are TGTGCCAGCAGCGTTAGCGGGAGGGATAATGAGCAGTTCTTC.